Listed below are T cell receptor beta chains from one sample, sequenced in a study of monozygotic twins with inflammatory bowel disease. TCRdb re-called the 5' RACE reads, yielding one record per CDR3 amino acid sequence without DNA. The sample table sets out approximately 400,000 distinct CDR3 sequences. Material for sequencing was blood. The receptor source for this set is a human donor with ulcerative colitis or Crohn's disease, or a healthy co-twin of an affected twin (not recorded which). CDR3s include the opening cysteine and the closing phenylalanine or tryptophan.

TRBV15	TRBJ2-7	CATSRDKAVSYEQYF
TRBV27	TRBJ2-7	CASSRTGTSSTYEQYF
TRBV7-2	TRBJ2-1	CASSLAGAGVYNEQFF
TRBV7-6	TRBJ1-3	CASSPPGQGRNTIYF
TRBV7-8	TRBJ2-6	CASSPHTLGGANVLTF
TRBV6-1	TRBJ2-7	CASSAPRQDSYEQYF
TRBV27	TRBJ2-5	CASSLVGRQETQYF
TRBV11-2	TRBJ2-1	CASSPGLAWYNEQFF
TRBV7-7	TRBJ2-5	CASSTGTSTETQYF
TRBV12-3/TRBV12-4	TRBJ1-1	CASSLRGQQNTEAFF